Each of the 20 T cell receptor beta chains below was sequenced from the same sample in a study of shared clonotypes between healthy human individuals. Some clones are missing from TCRdb's copy, which holds only in-frame ones; the method was immunoSEQ multiplex PCR. The sample yields 600,000 to 750,000 clones, 72% seen once. Sequenced: memory CD4+ T cells sorted from blood. The subset was: CD45RA-negative fraction. These receptors were collected from a woman aged 25 to 39 in good health.

This clone is a singleton in its sample. The rearrangement uses TRBV29-1 and TRBJ1-2, with 8 bases lining up with TRBD1. Germline V CDR1 and CDR2: SQVTM, ANQGSEA. V was clipped by 2 bases and J by 7 bases; unmatched bases: 3. The CDR3 spans 12 residues. The CDR3, as DNA: TGCAGCGTTGAATCAGGGGGCGGTGGCTACACCTTC. Translated: CSVESGGGGYTF.

The gene calls are TRBV7-2 and TRBJ2-2; D not resolved. V was trimmed by 4 bases and J by 5 bases, leaving 11 bases between them. The CDR3 covers 14 residues. CDR1 is SGHTA and CDR2 is FQGNSA in the germline V gene. The CDR3 DNA sequence: TGTGCCAGCAGCTGGAGAAGCCGGACCGGGGAGCTGTTTTTT. Translation: CASSWRSRTGELFF.

This clone has at least ten counts. The rearrangement links TRBV19 to TRBJ2-5; 9 positions agree with TRBD2. Germline V gene data show CDR1 as LNHDA and CDR2 as SQIVND (reference sequence). The CDR3 sequence is 14 residues long. J gave up 4 bases and V 5 bases, and 5 bases lay outside the gene matches. CDR3 nucleotides: TGTGCCAGTAGTTCGACGACTAGCGGAGAGACCCAGTACTTC. This sequence encodes CASSSTTSGETQYF.

This sequence joins TRBV7-2 and TRBJ2-1; TRBD2 aligns across 14 bases. The V segment lost 2 bases and the J segment 11 bases; nucleotides outside the gene matches: 2. Germline V lookup: CDR1 SGHTA, CDR2 FQGNSA. The CDR3 totals 14 residues. In nucleotides, the CDR3 is TGTGCCAGCAGCTTAAGGACTAGCGGGAGGCAGCAGTTCTTC. It yields the protein CASSLRTSGRQQFF.

The chain links TRBV28 to TRBJ1-1, with D unresolved. This CDR3 region has 13 residues. Trimming pared 4 bases from V and 1 base from J, leaving 7 bases between. Per germline, CDR1 MDHEN and CDR2 SYDVKM. The CDR3 sequence: CASSWEGNTEAFF. The CDR3 region has the DNA TGTGCCAGCAGTTGGGAGGGGAACACTGAAGCTTTCTTT.

V is TRBV5-4 and J is TRBJ2-2, with D uncertain. Germline V CDR1 and CDR2: SGHNT, YYREEE (reference sequence). Trimming took 2 bases from V and 5 from J, leaving 13 bases between them. This CDR3 contains 15 residues. The CDR3 spells CASSFGFGGTGELFF. The CDR3 DNA follows: TGTGCCAGCAGCTTTGGGTTCGGTGGGACCGGGGAGCTGTTTTTT.

This rearrangement joins TRBV29-1 to TRBJ1-3; no definite D call. This CDR3 spans 12 amino acids. Germline V gene lookup returns CDR1 SQVTM and CDR2 ANQGSEA. Trimming took off 8 bases at V and 2 bases at J, with 10 bases between the two ends. CDR3: CSCSSTGNTIYF. The CDR3, as DNA: TGCAGCTGCTCAAGTACTGGAAACACCATATATTTT.

The chain combines TRBV2 with TRBJ1-2; unclear D gene. V was cut by 4 bases and J by 4 bases, with 10 bases left in between. Germline V CDR1 and CDR2: SNHLY, FYNNEI. The CDR3 runs 13 residues. The CDR3 here is CASSVGLLYGYTF. CDR3 sequence (DNA): TGTGCCAGCAGTGTAGGGCTGCTCTATGGCTACACCTTC.

This clone showed up just a few times. This rearrangement joins TRBV18 to TRBJ1-4; D gene uncertain. Germline V gene lookup returns CDR1 KGHSH and CDR2 LQKENI. Trimming pared 3 bases from V and 0 bases from J, leaving 5 bases between. The CDR3 spans 14 residues. CDR3 amino acids: CASSPLTTNEKLFF. The CDR3 DNA sequence: TGTGCCAGCTCACCCTTGACAACTAATGAAAAACTGTTTTTT.

CDR3 protein: CATHNSNTQYF. The DNA of the CDR3 is TGTGCCACCCACAACAGCAATACGCAGTATTTT. The chain employs TRBV28 and TRBJ2-3, with D uncertain. This CDR3 is built from 11 residues. Deletions cut 10 bases from V and 7 bases from J, with 12 bases between. CDR1 is MDHEN, CDR2 SYDVKM, per germline.

The chain has TRBV6-5 and TRBJ1-5, with 9 bases matching TRBD1. The CDR3 length is 15 residues. Germline-derived CDR1 and CDR2 are MNHEY and SVGAGI. J was trimmed by 4 bases and V by 2 bases; bases with no gene match: 3. The CDR3 DNA reads TGTGCCAGCAGTTACACAGGGGGCAGAAATCAGCCCCAGCATTTT. Protein product: CASSYTGGRNQPQHF.

The V gene is TRBV19, the J gene TRBJ2-6; D is possibly TRBD1 (6 bases). CDR3 size: 15 residues. Deletions cut 7 bases from V and 4 bases from J, with 14 bases between. Germline CDR1 reads LNHDA; CDR2 reads SQIVND (reference sequence). CDR3 bases: TGTGCCAGTACCGATCGTGGGGGCGGGGCCAACGTCCTGACTTTC. Protein product: CASTDRGGGANVLTF. The complete variable domain, with remaining parts taken from reference TRBV19 and TRBJ2-6, reads DGGITQSPKYLFRKEGQNVTLSCEQNLNHDAMYWYRQDPGQGLRLIYYSQIVNDFQKGDIAEGYSVSREKKESFPLTVTSAQKNPTAFYLCASTDRGGGANVLTFGAGSRLTVL.

This clone was seen a few times. The chain carries TRBV5-8 and TRBJ2-1; a weak D match, TRBD1 (5 bases). V dropped 2 bases and J dropped 4 bases, with 10 bases sitting between them. CDR3 size: 14 residues. The germline CDR1 and CDR2 sequences are SGHTS and YDEGEE. This chain's CDR3 is CASSFDSRYNEQFF. The CDR3 DNA reads TGTGCCAGCAGCTTTGACAGCCGATACAATGAGCAGTTCTTC.

This clone was counted many times. The chain recombines TRBV28 with TRBJ1-2; possibly TRBD1 for D (5 bases). This CDR3 comprises 13 residues. Trimming stripped 5 bases from V and 5 bases from J, with 12 bases between. Per germline, CDR1 MDHEN and CDR2 SYDVKM. In nucleotides, the CDR3 is TGTGCCAGCAGTGCACAGGAGATTTATGGCTACACCTTC. Amino acid sequence: CASSAQEIYGYTF.

The rearrangement links TRBV7-9 to TRBJ2-7, with 10 bases aligning to TRBD1. The CDR3 totals 17 residues. Unmatched junction bases numbered 14, after V lost 4 bases and J lost 5 bases. Germline CDR1 SEHNR, CDR2 FQNEAQ (reference sequence). CDR3 coding DNA: TGTGCCAGCAGCTATACCCCGGGACAGGGGTTTTCCGACGAGCAGTACTTC. This encodes CASSYTPGQGFSDEQYF.

In its sample, this clone was seen a few times. The chain combines TRBV7-9 with TRBJ2-5; 12 nucleotides align to TRBD1. This CDR3 has 13 residues. CDR1 and CDR2 from the germline V gene are SEHNR and FQNEAQ (reference sequence). J gave up 8 bases and V 5 bases, and 3 bases lay outside the gene matches. CDR3 loop: CASSVGQGATQYF. Written as DNA, the CDR3 is TGTGCCAGCAGCGTGGGACAGGGGGCCACCCAGTACTTC.

This chain connects TRBV7-2 to TRBJ2-7; D is undetermined. The ends were cut back, 2 bases at V and 5 bases at J, with 4 bases in the middle. This CDR3 is 11 amino acids long. Germline V lookup: CDR1 SGHTA, CDR2 FQGNSA. The CDR3 nucleotides are TGTGCCAGCAGCTTAACCGACGAGCAGTACTTC. The encoded protein is CASSLTDEQYF. The full variable domain, rest sourced from reference TRBV7-2 and TRBJ2-7, is GAGVSQSPSNKVTEKGKDVELRCDPISGHTALYWYRQSLGQGLEFLIYFQGNSAPDKSGLPSDRFSAERTGGSVSTLTIQRTQQEDSAVYLCASSLTDEQYFGPGTRLTVT.

The sample holds many counts of this clone. The chain couples TRBV7-6 to TRBJ1-3; maybe TRBD1 (5 bases). The CDR3 is made up of 16 amino acids. The V end lost 6 bases, the J end lost 5 bases, and 20 bases lay between the germline ends. Germline V CDR1 and CDR2: SGHVS, FNYEAQ. The CDR3, as DNA: TGTGCCAGCAGGTCTAGTACAGGCTCTACGCGAAACACCATATATTTT. The encoded protein is CASRSSTGSTRNTIYF.

Comment on this clone: Different DNA sequences within this sample yield the same CDR3. This chain links TRBV5-1 with TRBJ2-7; TRBD1 might be the D (5 bases). The CDR3 sequence is 13 residues long. Germline V lookup: CDR1 SGHRS, CDR2 YFSETQ. The germline V and J ends were trimmed by 3 bases and 3 bases, with 10 bases remaining between them. CDR3 in amino acids: CASSSSGNYEQYF. CDR3 bases: TGCGCCAGCAGCTCATCAGGGAACTACGAGCAGTACTTC.

The chain employs TRBV7-9 and TRBJ1-1, with D perhaps TRBD1 (5 bases). This CDR3 has 14 amino acids. Trimming cost V 1 base and J 5 bases, with 11 bases left between them. Looked up from germline, CDR1 is SEHNR and CDR2 is FQNEAQ (reference sequence). The CDR3: CASSLETPGTEAFF. The CDR3 DNA reads as TGTGCCAGCAGCTTAGAGACCCCAGGGACTGAAGCTTTCTTT. Variable domain in full (rest from reference TRBV7-9 and TRBJ1-1): DTGVSQNPRHKITKRGQNVTFRCDPISEHNRLYWYRQTLGQGPEFLTYFQNEAQLEKSRLLSDRFSAERPKGSFSTLEIQRTEQGDSAMYLCASSLETPGTEAFFGQGTRLTVV.